By its share, the clone carrying this T cell receptor (beta chain) is medium-sized. The target antigen is unknown. Using around 15 ng of total RNA, TCR libraries were made with the QIAseq Immune Repertoire TCR panel. TCRdb fed the reads into MiXCR, producing one record per CDR3 protein. In the table there are hundreds of distinct CDR3 sequences, 7% to 10% of which are singletons. The sample belongs to a study of circulating CD8 cells and anti-PD-1 response in melanoma. The CDR3 consists of 15 residues. Germline CDR1 reads DFQATT; CDR2 reads SNEGSKA (reference sequence). After removal of 5 bases from V and 2 bases from J, the junction contained 6 bases not matched to a gene. From live CD3+CD8+TCRalphabeta+ cells, four PD-1 and/or TIGIT subsets were sorted. Study-level points and caveats: Patients included both untreated and previously treated individuals. Only baseline and M1 samples entered the published repertoire comparisons.

The input for sequencing was CD8+ T cells from PBMCs, taken at baseline or after one month of anti-PD-1 therapy (not recorded which). This receptor was obtained from a human donor with melanoma. The chain uses TRBV20-1 and TRBJ2-1; 10 positions agree with TRBD2. The CDR3 is CSAYGTSDAYNEQFF. For the CDR3, the DNA is TGCAGTGCTTACGGGACTAGCGACGCCTACAATGAGCAGTTCTTC.